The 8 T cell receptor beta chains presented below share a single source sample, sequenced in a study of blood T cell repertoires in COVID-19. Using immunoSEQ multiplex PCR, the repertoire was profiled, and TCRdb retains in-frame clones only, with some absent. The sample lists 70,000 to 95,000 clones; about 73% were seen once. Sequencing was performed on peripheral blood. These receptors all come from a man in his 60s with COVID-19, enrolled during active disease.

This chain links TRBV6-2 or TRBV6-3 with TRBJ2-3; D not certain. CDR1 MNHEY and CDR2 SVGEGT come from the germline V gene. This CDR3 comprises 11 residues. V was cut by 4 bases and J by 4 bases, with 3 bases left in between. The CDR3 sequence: CASSFSDTQYF. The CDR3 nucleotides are TGTGCCAGCAGTTTCTCAGATACGCAGTATTTT.

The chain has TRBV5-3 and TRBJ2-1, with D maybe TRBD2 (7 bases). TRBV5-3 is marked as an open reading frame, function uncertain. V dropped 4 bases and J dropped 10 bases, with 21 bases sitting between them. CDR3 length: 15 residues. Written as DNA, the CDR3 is TGTGCCAGAAGCAGCCCCCGCGGGGGCCGCAGGGAGCAGTTCTTC. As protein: CARSSPRGGRREQFF.

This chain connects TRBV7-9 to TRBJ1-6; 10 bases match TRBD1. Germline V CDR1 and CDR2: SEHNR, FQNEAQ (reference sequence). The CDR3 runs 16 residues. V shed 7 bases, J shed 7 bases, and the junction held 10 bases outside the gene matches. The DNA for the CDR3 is TGTGCCAGCACCGGGACAGGGGTGATCGGAAATTCACCCCTCCACTTT. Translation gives CASTGTGVIGNSPLHF. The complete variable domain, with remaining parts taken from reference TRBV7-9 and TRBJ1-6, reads DTGVSQNPRHKITKRGQNVTFRCDPISEHNRLYWYRQTLGQGPEFLTYFQNEAQLEKSRLLSDRFSAERPKGSFSTLEIQRTEQGDSAMYLCASTGTGVIGNSPLHFGNGTRLTVT.

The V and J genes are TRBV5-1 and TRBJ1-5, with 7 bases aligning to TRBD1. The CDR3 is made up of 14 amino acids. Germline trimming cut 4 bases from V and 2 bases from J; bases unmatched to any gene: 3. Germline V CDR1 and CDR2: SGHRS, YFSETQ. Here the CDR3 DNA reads TGCGCCAGCAGCCCAGGGGGTGGCAATCAGCCCCAGCATTTT. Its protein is CASSPGGGNQPQHF.

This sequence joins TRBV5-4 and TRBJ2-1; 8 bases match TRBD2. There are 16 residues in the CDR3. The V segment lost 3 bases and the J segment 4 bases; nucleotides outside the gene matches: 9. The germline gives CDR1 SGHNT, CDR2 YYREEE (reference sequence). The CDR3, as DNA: TGTGCCAGCAGCTCATCACTAGCGGTTAAATACAATGAGCAGTTCTTC. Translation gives CASSSSLAVKYNEQFF.

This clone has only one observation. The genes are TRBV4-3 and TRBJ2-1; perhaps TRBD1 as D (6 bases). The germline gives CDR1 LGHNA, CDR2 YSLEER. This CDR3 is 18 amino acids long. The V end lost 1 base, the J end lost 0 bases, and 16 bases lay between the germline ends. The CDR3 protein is CASSQGQGFPSSYNEQFF. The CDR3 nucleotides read TGCGCCAGCAGCCAAGGCCAGGGGTTTCCATCCTCCTACAATGAGCAGTTCTTC.

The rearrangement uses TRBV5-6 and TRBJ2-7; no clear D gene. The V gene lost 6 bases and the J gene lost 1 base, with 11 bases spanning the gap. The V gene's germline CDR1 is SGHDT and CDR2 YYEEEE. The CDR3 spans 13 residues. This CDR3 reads CASTVSPSYEQYF. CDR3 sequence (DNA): TGTGCCAGCACCGTATCCCCTTCCTACGAGCAGTACTTC.

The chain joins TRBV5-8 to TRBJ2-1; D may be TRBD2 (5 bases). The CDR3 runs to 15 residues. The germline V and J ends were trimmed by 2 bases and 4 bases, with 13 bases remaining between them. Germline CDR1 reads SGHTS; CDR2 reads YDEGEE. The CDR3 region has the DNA TGTGCCAGCAGCTTATACGGGGTCGCGTACAATGAGCAGTTCTTC. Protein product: CASSLYGVAYNEQFF.